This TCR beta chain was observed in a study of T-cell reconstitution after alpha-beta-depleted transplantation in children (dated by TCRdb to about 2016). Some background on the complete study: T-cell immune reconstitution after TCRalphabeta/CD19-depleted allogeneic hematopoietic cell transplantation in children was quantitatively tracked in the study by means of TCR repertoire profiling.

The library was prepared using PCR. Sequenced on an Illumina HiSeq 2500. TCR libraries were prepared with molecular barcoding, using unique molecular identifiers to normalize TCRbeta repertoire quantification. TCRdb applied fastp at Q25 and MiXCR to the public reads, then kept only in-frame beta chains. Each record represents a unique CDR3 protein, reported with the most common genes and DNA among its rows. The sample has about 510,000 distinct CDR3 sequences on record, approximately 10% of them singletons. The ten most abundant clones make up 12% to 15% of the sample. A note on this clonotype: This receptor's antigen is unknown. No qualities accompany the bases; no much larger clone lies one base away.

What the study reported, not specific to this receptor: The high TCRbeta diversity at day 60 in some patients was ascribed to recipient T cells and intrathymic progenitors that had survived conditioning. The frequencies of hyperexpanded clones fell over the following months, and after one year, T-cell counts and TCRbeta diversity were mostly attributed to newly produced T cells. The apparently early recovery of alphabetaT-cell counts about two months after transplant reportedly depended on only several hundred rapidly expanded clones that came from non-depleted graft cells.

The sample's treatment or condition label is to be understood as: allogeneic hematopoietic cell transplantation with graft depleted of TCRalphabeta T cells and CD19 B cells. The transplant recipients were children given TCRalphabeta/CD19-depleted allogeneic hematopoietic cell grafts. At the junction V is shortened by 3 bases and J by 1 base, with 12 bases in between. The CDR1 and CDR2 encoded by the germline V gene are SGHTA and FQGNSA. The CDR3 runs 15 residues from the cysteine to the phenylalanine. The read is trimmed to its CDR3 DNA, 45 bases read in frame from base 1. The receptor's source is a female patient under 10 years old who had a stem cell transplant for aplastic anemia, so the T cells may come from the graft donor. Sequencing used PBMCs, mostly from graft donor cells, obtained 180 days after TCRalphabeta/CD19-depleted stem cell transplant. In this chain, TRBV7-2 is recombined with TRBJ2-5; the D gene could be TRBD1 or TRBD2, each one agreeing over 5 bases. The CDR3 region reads CASSLGTVIQETQYF. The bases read TGTGCCAGCAGCTTGGGGACCGTCATCCAAGAGACCCAGTACTTC. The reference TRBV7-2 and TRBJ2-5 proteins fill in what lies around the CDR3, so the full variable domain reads GAGVSQSPSNKVTEKGKDVELRCDPISGHTALYWYRQSLGQGLEFLIYFQGNSAPDKSGLPSDRFSAERTGGSVSTLTIQRTQQEDSAVYLCASSLGTVIQETQYFGPGTRLLVL.